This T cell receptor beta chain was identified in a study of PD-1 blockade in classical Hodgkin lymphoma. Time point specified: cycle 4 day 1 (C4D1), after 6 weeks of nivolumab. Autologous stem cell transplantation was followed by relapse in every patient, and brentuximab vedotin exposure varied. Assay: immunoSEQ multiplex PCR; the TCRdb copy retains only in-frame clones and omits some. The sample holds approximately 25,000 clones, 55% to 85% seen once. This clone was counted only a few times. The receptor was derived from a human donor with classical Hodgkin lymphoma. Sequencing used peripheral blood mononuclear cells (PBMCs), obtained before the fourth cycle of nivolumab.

CDR3: CASSFMGQPQHF. CDR3 nucleotide sequence: TGTGCCAGCAGTTTCATGGGTCAGCCCCAGCATTTT. The V gene is TRBV28, the J gene TRBJ1-5; D is undetermined. Deletions cut 3 bases from V and 6 bases from J, with 6 bases between. The CDR3 is 12 amino acids. CDR1 is MDHEN, CDR2 SYDVKM, per germline.